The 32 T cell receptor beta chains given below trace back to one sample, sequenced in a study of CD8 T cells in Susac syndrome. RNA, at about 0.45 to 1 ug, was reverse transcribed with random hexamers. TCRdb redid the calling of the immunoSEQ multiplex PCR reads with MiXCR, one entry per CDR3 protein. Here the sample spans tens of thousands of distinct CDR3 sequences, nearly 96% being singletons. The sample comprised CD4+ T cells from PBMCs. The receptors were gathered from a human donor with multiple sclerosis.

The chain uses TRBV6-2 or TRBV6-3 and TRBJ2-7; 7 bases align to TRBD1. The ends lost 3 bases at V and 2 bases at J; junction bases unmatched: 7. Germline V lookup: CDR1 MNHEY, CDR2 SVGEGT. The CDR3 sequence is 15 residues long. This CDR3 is CASSYFRDSAYEQYF. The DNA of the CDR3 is TGTGCCAGCAGTTATTTCCGGGACAGTGCCTACGAGCAGTACTTC.

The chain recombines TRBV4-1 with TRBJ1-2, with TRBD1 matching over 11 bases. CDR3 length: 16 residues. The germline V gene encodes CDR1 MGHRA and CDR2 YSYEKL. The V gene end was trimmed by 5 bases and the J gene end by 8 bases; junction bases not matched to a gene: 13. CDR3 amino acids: CASSVGTGQGVWGYTF. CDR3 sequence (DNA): TGCGCCAGCAGCGTCGGGACGGGACAGGGGGTATGGGGCTACACCTTC.

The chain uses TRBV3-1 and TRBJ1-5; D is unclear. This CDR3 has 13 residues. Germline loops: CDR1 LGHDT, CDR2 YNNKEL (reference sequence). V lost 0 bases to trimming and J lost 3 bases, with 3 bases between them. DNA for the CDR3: TGTGCCAGCAGCCAAGATCCCAATCAGCCCCAGCATTTT. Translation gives CASSQDPNQPQHF.

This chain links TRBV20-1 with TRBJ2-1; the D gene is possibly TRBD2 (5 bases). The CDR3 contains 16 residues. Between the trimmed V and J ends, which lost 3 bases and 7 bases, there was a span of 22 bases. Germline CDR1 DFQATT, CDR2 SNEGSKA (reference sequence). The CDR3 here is CSASLFRGGLQNEQFF. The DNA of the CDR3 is TGCAGTGCTAGTCTGTTTCGCGGCGGACTTCAGAATGAGCAGTTCTTC.

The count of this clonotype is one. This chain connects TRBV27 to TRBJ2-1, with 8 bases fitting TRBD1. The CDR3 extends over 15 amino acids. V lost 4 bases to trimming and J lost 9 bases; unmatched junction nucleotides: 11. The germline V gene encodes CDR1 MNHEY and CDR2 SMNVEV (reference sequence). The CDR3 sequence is CASSSGTGPFGEQFF. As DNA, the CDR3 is TGTGCCAGCAGTTCTGGGACAGGCCCTTTCGGTGAGCAGTTCTTC.

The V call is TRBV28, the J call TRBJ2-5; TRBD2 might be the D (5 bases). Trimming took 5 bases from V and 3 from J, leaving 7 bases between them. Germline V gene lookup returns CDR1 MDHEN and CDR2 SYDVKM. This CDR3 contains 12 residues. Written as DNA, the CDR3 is TGTGCCAGCAGTCTACTAGAAGAGACCCAGTACTTC. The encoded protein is CASSLLEETQYF. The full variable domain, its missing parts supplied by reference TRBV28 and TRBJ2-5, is DVKVTQSSRYLVKRTGEKVFLECVQDMDHENMFWYRQDPGLGLRLIYFSYDVKMKEKGDIPEGYSVSREKKERFSLILESASTNQTSMYLCASSLLEETQYFGPGTRLLVL.

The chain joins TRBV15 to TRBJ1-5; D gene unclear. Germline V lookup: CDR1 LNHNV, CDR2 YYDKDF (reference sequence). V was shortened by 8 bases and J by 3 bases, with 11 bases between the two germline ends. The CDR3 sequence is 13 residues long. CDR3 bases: TGTGCCACCGGTCCCCCCACCAATCAGCCCCAGCATTTT. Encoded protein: CATGPPTNQPQHF.

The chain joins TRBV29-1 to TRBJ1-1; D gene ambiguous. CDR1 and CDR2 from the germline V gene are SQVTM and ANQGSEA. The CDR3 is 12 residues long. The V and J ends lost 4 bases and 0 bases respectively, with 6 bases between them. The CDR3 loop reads CSVVRVNTEAFF. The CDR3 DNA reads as TGCAGCGTTGTGAGGGTGAACACTGAAGCTTTCTTT.

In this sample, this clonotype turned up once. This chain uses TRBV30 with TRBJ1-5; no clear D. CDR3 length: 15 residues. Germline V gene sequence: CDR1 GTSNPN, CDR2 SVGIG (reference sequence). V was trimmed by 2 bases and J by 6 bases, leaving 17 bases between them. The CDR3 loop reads CAWSIRTAGGQPQHF. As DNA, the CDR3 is TGTGCCTGGAGTATACGGACGGCAGGAGGTCAGCCCCAGCATTTT. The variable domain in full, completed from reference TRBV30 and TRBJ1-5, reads SQTIHQWPATLVQPVGSPLSLECTVEGTSNPNLYWYRQAAGRGLQLLFYSVGIGQISSEVPQNLSASRPQDRQFILSSKKLLLSDSGFYLCAWSIRTAGGQPQHFGDGTRLSIL.

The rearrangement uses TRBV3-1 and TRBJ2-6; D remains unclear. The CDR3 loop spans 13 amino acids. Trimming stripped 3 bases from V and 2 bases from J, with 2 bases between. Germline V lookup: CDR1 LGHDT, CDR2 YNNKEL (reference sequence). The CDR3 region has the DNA TGTGCCAGCAGCCAGACTGGGGCCAACGTCCTGACTTTC. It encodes CASSQTGANVLTF.

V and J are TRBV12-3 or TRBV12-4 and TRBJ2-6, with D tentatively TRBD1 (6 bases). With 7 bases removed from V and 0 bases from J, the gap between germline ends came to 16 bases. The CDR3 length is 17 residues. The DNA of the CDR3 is TGTGCCAGCACGAACAGGGCTGGGGTCTCTGGGGCCAACGTCCTGACTTTC. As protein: CASTNRAGVSGANVLTF.

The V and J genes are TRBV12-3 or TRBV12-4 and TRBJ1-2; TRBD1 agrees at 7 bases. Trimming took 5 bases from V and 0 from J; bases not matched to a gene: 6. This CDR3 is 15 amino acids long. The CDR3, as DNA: TGTGCCAGCAGTCCGGGACAGAATCCTAACTATGGCTACACCTTC. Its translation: CASSPGQNPNYGYTF.

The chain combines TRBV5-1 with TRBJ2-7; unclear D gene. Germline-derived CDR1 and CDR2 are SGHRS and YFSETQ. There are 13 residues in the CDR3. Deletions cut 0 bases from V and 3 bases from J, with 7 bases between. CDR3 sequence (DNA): TGCGCCAGCAGCTTGGAGGTTCACTACGAGCAGTACTTC. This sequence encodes CASSLEVHYEQYF.

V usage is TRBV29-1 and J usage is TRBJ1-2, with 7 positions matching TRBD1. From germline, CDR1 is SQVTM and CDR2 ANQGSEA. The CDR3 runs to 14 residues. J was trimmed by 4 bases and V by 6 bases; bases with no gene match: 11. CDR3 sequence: CSVGNLDRLYGYTF. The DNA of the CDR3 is TGCAGCGTCGGTAATTTGGACAGGCTCTATGGCTACACCTTC.

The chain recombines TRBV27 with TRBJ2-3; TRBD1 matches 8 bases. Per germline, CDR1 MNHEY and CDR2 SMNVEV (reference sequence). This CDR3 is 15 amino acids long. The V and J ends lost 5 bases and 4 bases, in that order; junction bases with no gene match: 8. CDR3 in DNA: TGTGCCAGCAGTCCAGGACAGGGTCCGTCAGATACGCAGTATTTT. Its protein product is CASSPGQGPSDTQYF.

CDR3 DNA: TGCAGTGCTACTCTGGACAGGGGGCGTCGTGAGACCCAGTACTTC. Translated: CSATLDRGRRETQYF. The rearrangement uses TRBV20-1 and TRBJ2-5, with 11 nucleotides matching TRBD1. Germline CDR1 reads DFQATT; CDR2 reads SNEGSKA (reference sequence). The CDR3 has 15 amino acids. V lost 4 bases and J lost 5; bases outside the gene matches: 9.

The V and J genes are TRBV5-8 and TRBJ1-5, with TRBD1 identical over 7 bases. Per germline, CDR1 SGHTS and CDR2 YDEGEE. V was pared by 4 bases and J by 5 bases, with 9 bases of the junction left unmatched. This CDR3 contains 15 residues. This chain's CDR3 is CASSHRGGSDQPQHF. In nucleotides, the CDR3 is TGTGCCAGCAGCCATAGAGGGGGCAGTGATCAGCCCCAGCATTTT.

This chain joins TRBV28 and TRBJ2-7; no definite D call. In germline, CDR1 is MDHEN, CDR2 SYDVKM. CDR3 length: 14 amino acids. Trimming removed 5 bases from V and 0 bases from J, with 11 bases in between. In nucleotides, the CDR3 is TGTGCCAGCAGTATTCCCAGGAGCTCCTACGAGCAGTACTTC. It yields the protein CASSIPRSSYEQYF.

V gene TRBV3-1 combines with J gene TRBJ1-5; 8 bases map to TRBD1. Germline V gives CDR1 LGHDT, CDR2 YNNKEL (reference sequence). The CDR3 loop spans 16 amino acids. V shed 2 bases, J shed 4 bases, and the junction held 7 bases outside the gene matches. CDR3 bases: TGTGCCAGCAGCCAACCAACTCGGACAGGGAATCAGCCCCAGCATTTT. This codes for CASSQPTRTGNQPQHF.

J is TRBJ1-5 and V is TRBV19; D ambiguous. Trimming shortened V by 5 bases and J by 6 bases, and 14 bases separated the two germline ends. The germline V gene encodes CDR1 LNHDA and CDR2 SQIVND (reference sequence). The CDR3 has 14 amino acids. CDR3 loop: CASSLTGRGQPQHF. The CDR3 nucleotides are TGTGCCAGTAGTCTGACGGGGAGAGGTCAGCCCCAGCATTTT.

The CDR3 coding sequence is TGTGCCAGCAGCCCGATGACCAGGAGTGAAGCTTTCTTT. Protein product: CASSPMTRSEAFF. V gene TRBV9 combines with J gene TRBJ1-1; D remains ambiguous. CDR3 length: 13 residues. Germline CDR1 and CDR2: SGDLS and YYNGEE. V lost 4 bases, J lost 7 bases, and 14 bases lay in between.

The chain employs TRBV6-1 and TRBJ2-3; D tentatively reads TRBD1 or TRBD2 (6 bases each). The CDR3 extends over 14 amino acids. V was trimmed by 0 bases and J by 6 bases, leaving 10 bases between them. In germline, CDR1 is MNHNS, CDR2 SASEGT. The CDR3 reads CASSEAGAGDTQYF. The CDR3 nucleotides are TGTGCCAGCAGTGAAGCGGGGGCGGGGGATACGCAGTATTTT.

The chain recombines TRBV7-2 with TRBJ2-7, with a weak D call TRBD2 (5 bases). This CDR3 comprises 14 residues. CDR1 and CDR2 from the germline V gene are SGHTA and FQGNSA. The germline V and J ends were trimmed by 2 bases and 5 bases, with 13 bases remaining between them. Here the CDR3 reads CASSLSHGVNEQYF. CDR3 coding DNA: TGTGCCAGCAGCTTATCCCACGGGGTAAACGAGCAGTACTTC. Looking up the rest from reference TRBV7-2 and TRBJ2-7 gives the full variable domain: GAGVSQSPSNKVTEKGKDVELRCDPISGHTALYWYRQSLGQGLEFLIYFQGNSAPDKSGLPSDRFSAERTGGSVSTLTIQRTQQEDSAVYLCASSLSHGVNEQYFGPGTRLTVT.

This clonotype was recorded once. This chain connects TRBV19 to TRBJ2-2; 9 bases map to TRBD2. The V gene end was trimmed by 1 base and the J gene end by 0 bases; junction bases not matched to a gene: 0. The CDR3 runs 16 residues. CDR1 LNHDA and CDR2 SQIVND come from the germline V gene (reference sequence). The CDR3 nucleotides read TGTGCCAGTAGTATAGGCGGGAGGGCGAACACCGGGGAGCTGTTTTTT. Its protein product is CASSIGGRANTGELFF.

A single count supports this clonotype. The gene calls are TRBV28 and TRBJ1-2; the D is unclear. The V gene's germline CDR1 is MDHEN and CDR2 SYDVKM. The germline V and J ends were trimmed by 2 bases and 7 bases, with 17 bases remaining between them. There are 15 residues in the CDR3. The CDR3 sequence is CASSLLRAQKAGYTF. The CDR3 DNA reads TGTGCCAGCAGTTTACTCCGGGCCCAGAAAGCTGGCTACACCTTC.

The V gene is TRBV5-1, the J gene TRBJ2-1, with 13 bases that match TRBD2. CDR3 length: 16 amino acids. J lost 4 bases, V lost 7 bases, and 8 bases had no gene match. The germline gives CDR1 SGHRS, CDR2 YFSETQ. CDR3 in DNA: TGCGCCAGCCACCCGGGGACTAGCGGGGCTTACAATGAGCAGTTCTTC. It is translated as CASHPGTSGAYNEQFF.

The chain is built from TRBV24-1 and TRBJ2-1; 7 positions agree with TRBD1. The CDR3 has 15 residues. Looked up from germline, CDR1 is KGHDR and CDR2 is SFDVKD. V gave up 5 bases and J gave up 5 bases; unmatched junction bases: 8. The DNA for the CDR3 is TGTGCCACCAGTGGGTCAGGGGGTTCTCACAATGAGCAGTTCTTC. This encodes CATSGSGGSHNEQFF.

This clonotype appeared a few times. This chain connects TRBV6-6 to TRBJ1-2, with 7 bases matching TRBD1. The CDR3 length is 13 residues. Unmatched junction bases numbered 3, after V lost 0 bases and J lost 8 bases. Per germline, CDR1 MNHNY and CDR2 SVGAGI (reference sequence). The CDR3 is CASSYSQDRGYTF. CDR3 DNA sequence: TGTGCCAGCAGTTACTCACAGGACAGGGGCTACACCTTC.

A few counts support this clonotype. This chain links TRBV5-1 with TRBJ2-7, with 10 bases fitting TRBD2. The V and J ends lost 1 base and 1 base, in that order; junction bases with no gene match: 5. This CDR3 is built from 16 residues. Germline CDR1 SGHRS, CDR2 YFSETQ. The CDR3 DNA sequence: TGCGCCAGCAGCTTGCGCGGGACTAGCGAGTCCTACGAGCAGTACTTC. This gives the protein CASSLRGTSESYEQYF.

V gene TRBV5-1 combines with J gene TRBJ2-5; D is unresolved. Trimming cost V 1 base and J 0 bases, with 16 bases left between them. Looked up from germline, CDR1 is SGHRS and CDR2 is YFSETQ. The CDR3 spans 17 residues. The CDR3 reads CASSLIVGSGYQETQYF. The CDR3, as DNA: TGCGCCAGCAGCTTGATTGTAGGGTCAGGTTACCAAGAGACCCAGTACTTC. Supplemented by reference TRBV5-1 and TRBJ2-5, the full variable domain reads KAGVTQTPRYLIKTRGQQVTLSCSPISGHRSVSWYQQTPGQGLQFLFEYFSETQRNKGNFPGRFSGRQFSNSRSEMNVSTLELGDSALYLCASSLIVGSGYQETQYFGPGTRLLVL.

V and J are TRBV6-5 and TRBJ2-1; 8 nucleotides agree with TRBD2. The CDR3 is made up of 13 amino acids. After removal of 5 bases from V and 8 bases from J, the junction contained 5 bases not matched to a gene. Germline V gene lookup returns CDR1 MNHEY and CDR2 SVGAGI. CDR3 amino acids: CASSPGGPYEQFF. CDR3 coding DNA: TGTGCCAGCAGTCCGGGGGGGCCCTATGAGCAGTTCTTC.

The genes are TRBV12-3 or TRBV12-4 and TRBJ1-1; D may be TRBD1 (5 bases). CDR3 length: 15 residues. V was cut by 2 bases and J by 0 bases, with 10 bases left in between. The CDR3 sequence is CASSLRWGVNTEAFF. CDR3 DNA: TGTGCCAGCAGTTTAAGGTGGGGGGTGAACACTGAAGCTTTCTTT.